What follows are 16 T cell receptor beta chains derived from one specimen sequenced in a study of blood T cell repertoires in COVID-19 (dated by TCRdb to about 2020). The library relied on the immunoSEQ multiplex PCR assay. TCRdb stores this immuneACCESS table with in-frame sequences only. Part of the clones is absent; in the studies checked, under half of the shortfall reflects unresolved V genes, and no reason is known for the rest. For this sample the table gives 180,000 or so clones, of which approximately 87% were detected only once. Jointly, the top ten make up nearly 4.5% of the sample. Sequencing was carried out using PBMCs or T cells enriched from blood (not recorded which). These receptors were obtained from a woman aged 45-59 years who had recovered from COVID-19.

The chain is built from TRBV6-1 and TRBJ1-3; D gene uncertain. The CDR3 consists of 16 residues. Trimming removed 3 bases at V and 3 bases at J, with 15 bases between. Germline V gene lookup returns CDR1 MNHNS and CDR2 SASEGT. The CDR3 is CASSDPLPGSGNTIYF. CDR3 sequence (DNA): TGTGCCAGCAGTGACCCCCTTCCGGGGAGTGGAAACACCATATATTTT.

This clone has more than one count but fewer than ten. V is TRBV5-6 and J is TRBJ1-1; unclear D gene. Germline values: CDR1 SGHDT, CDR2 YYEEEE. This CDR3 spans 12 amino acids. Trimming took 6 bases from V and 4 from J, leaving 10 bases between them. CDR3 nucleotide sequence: TGTGCCAGCACTGATGGCTTCACTGAAGCTTTCTTT. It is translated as CASTDGFTEAFF.

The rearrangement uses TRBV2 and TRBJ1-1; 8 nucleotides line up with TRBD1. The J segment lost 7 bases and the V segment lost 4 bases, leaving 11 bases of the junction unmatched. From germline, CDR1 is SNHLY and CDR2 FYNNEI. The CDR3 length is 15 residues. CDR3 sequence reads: CASSAGGGRTVEAFF. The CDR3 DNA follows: TGTGCCAGCAGTGCAGGGGGCGGCAGGACTGTTGAAGCTTTCTTT.

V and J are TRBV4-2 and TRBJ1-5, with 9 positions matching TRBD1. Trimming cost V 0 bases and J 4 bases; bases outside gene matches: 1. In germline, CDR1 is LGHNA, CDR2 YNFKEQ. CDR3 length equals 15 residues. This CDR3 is CASSQEQGANQPQHF. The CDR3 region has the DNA TGTGCCAGCAGCCAAGAACAGGGGGCAAATCAGCCCCAGCATTTT.

CDR3 sequence: CASTGTDYNEQFF. The CDR3 coding sequence is TGTGCCAGCACCGGGACAGATTACAATGAGCAGTTCTTC. The chain uses TRBV27 and TRBJ2-1; 7 positions agree with TRBD1. CDR3 size: 13 residues. Germline assignment: CDR1 MNHEY and CDR2 SMNVEV (reference sequence). V lost 7 bases and J lost 4; bases outside the gene matches: 4.

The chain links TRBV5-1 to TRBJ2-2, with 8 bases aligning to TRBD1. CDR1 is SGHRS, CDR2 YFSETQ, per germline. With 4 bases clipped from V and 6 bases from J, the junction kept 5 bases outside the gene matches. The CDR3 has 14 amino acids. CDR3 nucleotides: TGCGCCAGCAGCCGGACGACAGGGGCCGGGGAGCTGTTTTTT. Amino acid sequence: CASSRTTGAGELFF.

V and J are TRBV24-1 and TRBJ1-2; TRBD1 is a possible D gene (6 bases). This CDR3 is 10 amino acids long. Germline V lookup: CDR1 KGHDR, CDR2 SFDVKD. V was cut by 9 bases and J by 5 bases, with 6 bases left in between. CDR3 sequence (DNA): TGTGCCACCGGACAGTATGGCTACACCTTC. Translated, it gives CATGQYGYTF.

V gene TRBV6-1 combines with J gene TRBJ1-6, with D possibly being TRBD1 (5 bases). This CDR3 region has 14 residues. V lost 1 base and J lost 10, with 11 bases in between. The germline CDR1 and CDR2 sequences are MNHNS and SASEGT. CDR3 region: CASSEVPRGSPLHF. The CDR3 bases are TGTGCCAGCAGTGAAGTTCCTAGGGGCTCACCCCTCCACTTT.

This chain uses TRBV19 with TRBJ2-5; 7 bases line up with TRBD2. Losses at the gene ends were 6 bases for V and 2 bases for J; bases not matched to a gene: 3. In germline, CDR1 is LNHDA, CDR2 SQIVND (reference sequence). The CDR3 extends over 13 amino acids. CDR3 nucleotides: TGTGCCAGTAGAACTAGCGTACAAGAGACCCAGTACTTC. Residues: CASRTSVQETQYF.

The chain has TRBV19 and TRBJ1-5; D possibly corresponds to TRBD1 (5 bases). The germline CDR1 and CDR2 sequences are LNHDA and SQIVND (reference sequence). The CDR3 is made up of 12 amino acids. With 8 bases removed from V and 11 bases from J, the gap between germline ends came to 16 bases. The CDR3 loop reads CASSGLPYAQHF. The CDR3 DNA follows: TGTGCCAGTTCGGGACTGCCGTACGCCCAGCATTTT.

As DNA, the CDR3 is TGTGCCAGTAGTATAGGTCTAGACTCAGATACGCAGTATTTT. This translates into CASSIGLDSDTQYF. The chain uses TRBV19 and TRBJ2-3; D ambiguous. Trimming shortened V by 1 base and J by 4 bases, and 9 bases separated the two germline ends. CDR1 and CDR2 (germline): LNHDA, SQIVND (reference sequence). The CDR3 length is 14 residues.

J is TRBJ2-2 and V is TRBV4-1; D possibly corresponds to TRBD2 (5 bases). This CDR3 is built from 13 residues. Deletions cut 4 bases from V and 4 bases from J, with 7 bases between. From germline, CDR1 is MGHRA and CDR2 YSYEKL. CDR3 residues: CASSRTGTGELFF. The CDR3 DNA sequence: TGCGCCAGCAGCCGGACTGGCACCGGGGAGCTGTTTTTT.

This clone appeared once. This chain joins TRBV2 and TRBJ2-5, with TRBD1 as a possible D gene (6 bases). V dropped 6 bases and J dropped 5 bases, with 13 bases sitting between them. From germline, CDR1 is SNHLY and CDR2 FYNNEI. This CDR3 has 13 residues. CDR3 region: CASRGTSMETQYF. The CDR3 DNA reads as TGTGCCAGCAGGGGGACATCGATGGAGACCCAGTACTTC.

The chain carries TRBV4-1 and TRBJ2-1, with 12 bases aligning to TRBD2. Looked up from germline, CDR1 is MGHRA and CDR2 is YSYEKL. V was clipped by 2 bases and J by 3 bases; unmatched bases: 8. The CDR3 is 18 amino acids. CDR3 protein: CASSQPLAGGRDYNEQFF. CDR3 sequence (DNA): TGCGCCAGCAGCCAACCTCTAGCGGGAGGGCGGGACTACAATGAGCAGTTCTTC.

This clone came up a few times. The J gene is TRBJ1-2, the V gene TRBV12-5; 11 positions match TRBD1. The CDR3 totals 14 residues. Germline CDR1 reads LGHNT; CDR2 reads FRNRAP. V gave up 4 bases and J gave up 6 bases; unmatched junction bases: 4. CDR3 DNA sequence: TGTGCTAGTGGTTCCGGGGACAGGGGGGATGGCTACACCTTC. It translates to CASGSGDRGDGYTF.

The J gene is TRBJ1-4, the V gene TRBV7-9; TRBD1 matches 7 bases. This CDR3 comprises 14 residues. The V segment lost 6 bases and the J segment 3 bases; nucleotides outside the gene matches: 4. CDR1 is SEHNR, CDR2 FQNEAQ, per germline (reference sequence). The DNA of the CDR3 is TGTGCCAGCAGTACAGGGGCCTCTAATGAAAAACTGTTTTTT. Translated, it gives CASSTGASNEKLFF.